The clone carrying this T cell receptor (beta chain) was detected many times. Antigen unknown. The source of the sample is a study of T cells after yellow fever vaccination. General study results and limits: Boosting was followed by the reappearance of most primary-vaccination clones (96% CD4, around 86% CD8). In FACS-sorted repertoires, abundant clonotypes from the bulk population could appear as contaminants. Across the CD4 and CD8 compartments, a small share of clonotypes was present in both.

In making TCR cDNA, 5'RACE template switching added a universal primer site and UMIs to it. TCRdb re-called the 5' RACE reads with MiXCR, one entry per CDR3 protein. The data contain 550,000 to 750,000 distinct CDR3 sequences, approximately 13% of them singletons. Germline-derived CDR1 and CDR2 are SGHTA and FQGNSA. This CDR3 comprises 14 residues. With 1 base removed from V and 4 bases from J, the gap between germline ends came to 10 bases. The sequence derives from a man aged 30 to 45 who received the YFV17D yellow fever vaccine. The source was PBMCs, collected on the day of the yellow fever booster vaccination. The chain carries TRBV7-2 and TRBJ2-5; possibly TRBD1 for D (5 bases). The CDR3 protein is CASSLGQGLETQYF. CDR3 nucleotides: TGTGCCAGCAGCTTAGGCCAGGGTTTAGAGACCCAGTACTTC. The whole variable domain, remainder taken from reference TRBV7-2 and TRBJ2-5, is GAGVSQSPSNKVTEKGKDVELRCDPISGHTALYWYRQSLGQGLEFLIYFQGNSAPDKSGLPSDRFSAERTGGSVSTLTIQRTQQEDSAVYLCASSLGQGLETQYFGPGTRLLVL.